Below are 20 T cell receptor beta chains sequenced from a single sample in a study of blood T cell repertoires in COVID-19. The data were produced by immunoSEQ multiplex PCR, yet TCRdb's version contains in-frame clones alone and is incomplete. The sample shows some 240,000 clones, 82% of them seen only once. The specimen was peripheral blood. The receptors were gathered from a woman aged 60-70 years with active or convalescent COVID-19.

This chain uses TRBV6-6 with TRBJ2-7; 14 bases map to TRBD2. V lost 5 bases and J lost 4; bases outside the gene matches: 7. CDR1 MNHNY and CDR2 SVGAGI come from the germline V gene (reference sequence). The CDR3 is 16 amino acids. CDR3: CASSQRLAGGLYEQYF. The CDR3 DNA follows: TGTGCCAGCAGTCAACGACTAGCGGGGGGGTTGTACGAGCAGTACTTC.

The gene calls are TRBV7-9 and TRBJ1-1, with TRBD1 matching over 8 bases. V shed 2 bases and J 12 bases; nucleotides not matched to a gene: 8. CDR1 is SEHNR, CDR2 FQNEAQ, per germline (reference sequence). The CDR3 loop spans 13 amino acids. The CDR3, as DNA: TGTGCCAGCAGCTTAACCCGGACAGGGTCGTCTTTCTTT. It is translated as CASSLTRTGSSFF.

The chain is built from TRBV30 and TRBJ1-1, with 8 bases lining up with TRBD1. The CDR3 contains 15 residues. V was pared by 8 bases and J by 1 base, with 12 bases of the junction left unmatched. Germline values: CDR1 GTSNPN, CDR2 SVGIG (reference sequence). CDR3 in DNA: TGTGCCAGGGGGCAGGGGGCGAAGGGGAACACTGAAGCTTTCTTT. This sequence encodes CARGQGAKGNTEAFF.

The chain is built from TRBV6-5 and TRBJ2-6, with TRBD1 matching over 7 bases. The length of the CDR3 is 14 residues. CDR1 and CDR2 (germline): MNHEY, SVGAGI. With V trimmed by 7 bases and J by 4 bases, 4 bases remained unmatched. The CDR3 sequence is CASNDRAGANVLTF. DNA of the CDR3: TGTGCCAGCAACGACAGGGCGGGGGCCAACGTCCTGACTTTC.

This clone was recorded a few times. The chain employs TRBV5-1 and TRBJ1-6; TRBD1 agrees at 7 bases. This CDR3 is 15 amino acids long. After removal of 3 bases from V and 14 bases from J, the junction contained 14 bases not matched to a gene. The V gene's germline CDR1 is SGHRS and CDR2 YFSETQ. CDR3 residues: CASSYEGAAGVALHF. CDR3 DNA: TGCGCCAGCAGCTATGAGGGGGCTGCTGGTGTGGCCCTCCACTTT.

Here the CDR3 reads CASSFGQEGYNEQFF. As DNA, the CDR3 is TGTGCCAGCAGCTTTGGACAGGAGGGCTACAATGAGCAGTTCTTC. The rearrangement joins TRBV7-8 to TRBJ2-1, with TRBD1 as a possible D gene (7 bases). CDR1 and CDR2 (germline): SGHVS, FQNEAQ. V was pared by 3 bases and J by 3 bases, with 12 bases between. This CDR3 has 15 residues.

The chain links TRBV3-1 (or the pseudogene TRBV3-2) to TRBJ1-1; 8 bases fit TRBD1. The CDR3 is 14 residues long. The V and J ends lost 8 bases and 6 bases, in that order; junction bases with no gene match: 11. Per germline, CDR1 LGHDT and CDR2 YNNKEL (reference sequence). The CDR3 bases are TGTGCCAGCCTTTATTCAGGGGGCAGAGCTGAAGCTTTCTTT. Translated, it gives CASLYSGGRAEAFF.

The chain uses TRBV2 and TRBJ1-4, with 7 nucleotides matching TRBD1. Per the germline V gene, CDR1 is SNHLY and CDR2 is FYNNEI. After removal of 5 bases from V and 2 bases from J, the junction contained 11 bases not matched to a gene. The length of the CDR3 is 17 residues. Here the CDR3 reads CASSRGQGSRTNEKLFF. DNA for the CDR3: TGTGCCAGCAGTAGGGGGCAGGGGAGTCGGACTAATGAAAAACTGTTTTTT.

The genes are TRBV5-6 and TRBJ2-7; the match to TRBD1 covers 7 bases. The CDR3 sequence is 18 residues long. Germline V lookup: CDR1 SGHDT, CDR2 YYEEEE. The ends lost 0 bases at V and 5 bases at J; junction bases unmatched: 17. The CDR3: CASSLDGGFRQGRDEQYF. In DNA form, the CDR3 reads TGTGCCAGCAGCTTGGATGGGGGCTTTAGACAGGGCCGGGACGAGCAGTACTTC.

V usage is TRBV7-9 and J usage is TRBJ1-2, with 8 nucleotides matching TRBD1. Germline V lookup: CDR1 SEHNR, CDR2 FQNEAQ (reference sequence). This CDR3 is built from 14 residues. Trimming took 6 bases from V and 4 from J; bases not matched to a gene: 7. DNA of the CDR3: TGTGCCAGCAGTTTCGGACAGGGAGGCTATGGCTACACCTTC. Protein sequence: CASSFGQGGYGYTF. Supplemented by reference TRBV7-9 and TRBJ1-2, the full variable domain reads DTGVSQNPRHKITKRGQNVTFRCDPISEHNRLYWYRQTLGQGPEFLTYFQNEAQLEKSRLLSDRFSAERPKGSFSTLEIQRTEQGDSAMYLCASSFGQGGYGYTFGSGTRLTVV.

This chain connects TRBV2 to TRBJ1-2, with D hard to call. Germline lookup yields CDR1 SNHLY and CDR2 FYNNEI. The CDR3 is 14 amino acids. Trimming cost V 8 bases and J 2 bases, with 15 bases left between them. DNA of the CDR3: TGTGCCAGCGATGACAAATCTCGGAACTATGGCTACACCTTC. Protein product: CASDDKSRNYGYTF.

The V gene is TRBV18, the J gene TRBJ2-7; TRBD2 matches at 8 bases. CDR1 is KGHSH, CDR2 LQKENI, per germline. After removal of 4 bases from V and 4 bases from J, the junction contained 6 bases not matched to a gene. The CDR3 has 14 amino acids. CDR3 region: CASSQGLEDYEQYF. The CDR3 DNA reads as TGTGCCAGCTCACAGGGACTAGAGGATTACGAGCAGTACTTC.

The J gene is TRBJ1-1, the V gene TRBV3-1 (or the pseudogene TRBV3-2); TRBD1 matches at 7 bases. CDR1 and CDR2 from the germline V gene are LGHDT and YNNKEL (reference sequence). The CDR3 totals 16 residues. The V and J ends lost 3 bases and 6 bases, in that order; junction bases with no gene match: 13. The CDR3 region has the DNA TGTGCCAGCAGCCAGTGGGACAGCTTGAGGGCTGCTGAAGCTTTCTTT. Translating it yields CASSQWDSLRAAEAFF.

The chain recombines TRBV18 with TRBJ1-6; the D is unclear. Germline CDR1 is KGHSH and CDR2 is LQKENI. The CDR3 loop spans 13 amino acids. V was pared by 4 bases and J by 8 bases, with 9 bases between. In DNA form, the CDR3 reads TGTGCCAGCTCACGGACTTACGATTCACCCCTCCACTTT. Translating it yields CASSRTYDSPLHF.

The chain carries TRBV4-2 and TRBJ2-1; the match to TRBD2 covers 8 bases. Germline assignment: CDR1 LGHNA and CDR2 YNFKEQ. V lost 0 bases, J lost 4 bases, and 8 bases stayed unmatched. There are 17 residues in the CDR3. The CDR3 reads CASSQEGAGGRYNEQFF. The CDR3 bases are TGTGCCAGCAGCCAAGAAGGGGCGGGGGGCCGATACAATGAGCAGTTCTTC.

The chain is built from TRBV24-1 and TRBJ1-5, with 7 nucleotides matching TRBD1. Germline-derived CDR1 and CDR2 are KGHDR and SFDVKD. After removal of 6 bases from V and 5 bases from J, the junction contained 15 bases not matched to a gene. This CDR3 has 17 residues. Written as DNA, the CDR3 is TGTGCCACCAGTACGGGACAGAACCCCGGAGGGGATCAGCCCCAGCATTTT. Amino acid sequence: CATSTGQNPGGDQPQHF.

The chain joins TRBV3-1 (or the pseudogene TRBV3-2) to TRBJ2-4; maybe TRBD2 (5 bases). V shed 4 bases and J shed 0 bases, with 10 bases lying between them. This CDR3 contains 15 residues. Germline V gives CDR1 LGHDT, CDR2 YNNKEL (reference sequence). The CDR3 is CASSPSRGAKNIQYF. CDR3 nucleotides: TGTGCCAGCAGCCCCTCCCGGGGAGCCAAAAACATTCAGTACTTC.

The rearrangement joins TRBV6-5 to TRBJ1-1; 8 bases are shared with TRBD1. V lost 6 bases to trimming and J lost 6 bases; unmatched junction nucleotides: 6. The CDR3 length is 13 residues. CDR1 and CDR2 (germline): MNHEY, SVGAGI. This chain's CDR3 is CASSYDRGAEAFF. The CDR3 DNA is TGTGCCAGCAGCTATGACAGGGGCGCTGAAGCTTTCTTT.

In nucleotides, the CDR3 is TGCGCCAGCAGTGAAATTCCGGGACTAGCAACAGATACGCAGTATTTT. Its translation is CASSEIPGLATDTQYF. The chain uses TRBV10-2 and TRBJ2-3; the match to TRBD2 covers 9 bases. Germline V gives CDR1 WSHSY, CDR2 SAAADI. V was pared by 3 bases and J by 3 bases, with 7 bases of the junction left unmatched. This CDR3 has 16 amino acids.

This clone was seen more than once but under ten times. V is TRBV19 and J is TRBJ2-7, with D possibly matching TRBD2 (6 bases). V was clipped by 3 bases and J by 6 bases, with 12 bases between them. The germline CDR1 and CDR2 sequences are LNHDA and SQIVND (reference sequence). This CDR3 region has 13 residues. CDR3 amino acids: CASSMLEGGEQYF. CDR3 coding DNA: TGTGCCAGTAGTATGTTGGAGGGCGGCGAGCAGTACTTC.